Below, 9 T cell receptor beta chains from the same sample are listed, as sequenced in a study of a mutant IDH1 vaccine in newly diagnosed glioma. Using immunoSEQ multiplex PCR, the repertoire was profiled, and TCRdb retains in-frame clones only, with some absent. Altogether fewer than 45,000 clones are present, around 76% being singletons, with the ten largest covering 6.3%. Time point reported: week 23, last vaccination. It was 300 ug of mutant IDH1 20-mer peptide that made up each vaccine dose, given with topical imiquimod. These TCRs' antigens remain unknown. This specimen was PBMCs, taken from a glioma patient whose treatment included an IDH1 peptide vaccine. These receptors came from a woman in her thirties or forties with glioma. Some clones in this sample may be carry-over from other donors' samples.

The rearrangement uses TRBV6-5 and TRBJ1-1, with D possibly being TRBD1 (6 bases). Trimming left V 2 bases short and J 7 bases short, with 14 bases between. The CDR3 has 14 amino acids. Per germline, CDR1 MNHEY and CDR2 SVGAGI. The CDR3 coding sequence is TGTGCCAGCAGTTACGGAGCAGGGGCACTTGAAGCTTTCTTT. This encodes CASSYGAGALEAFF.

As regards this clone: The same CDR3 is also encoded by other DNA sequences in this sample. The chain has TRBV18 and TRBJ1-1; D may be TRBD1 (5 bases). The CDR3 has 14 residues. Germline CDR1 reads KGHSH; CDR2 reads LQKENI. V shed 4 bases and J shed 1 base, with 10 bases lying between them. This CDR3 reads CASSLAGGNTEAFF. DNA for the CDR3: TGTGCCAGCTCACTGGCGGGGGGGAACACTGAAGCTTTCTTT.

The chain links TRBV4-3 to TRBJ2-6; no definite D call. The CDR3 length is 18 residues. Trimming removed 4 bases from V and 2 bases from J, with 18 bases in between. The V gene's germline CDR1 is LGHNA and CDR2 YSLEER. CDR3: CASSLRTDSSAGANVLTF. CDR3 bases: TGCGCCAGCAGCCTTCGGACGGATTCTTCGGCTGGGGCCAACGTCCTGACTTTC.

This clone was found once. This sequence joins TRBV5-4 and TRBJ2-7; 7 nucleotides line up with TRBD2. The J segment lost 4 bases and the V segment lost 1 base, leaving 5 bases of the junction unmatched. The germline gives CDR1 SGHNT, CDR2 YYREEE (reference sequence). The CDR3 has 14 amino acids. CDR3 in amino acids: CASSLSGARYEQYF. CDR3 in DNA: TGTGCCAGCAGCTTGAGCGGGGCGCGATACGAGCAGTACTTC. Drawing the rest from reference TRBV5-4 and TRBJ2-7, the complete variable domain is ETGVTQSPTHLIKTRGQQVTLRCSSQSGHNTVSWYQQALGQGPQFIFQYYREEENGRGNFPPRFSGLQFPNYSSELNVNALELDDSALYLCASSLSGARYEQYFGPGTRLTVT.

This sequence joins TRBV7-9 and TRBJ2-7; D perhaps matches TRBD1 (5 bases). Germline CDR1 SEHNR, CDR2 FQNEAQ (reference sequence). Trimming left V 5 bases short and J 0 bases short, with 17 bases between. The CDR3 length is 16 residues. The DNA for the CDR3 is TGTGCCAGCAGCGAAACGTATGGGGCCGGCTCCTACGAGCAGTACTTC. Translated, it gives CASSETYGAGSYEQYF.

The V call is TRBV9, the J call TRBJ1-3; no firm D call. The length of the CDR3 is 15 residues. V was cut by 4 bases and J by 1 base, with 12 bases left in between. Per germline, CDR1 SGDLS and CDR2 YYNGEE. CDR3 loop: CASSPRSQSGNTIYF. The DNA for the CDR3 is TGTGCCAGCAGCCCCCGTTCTCAATCTGGAAACACCATATATTTT.

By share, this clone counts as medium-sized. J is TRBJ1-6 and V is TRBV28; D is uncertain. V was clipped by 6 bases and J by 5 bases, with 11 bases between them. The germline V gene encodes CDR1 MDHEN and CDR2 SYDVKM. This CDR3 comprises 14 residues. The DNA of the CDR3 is TGTGCCAGCAGCTCCACATGGGATAATTCACCCCTCCACTTT. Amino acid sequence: CASSSTWDNSPLHF. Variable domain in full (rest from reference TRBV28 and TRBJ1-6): DVKVTQSSRYLVKRTGEKVFLECVQDMDHENMFWYRQDPGLGLRLIYFSYDVKMKEKGDIPEGYSVSREKKERFSLILESASTNQTSMYLCASSSTWDNSPLHFGNGTRLTVT.

The CDR3 sequence: CSGVVGRNTGELFF. Written as DNA, the CDR3 is TGCAGCGGTGTGGTAGGGAGGAACACCGGGGAGCTGTTTTTT. The J gene is TRBJ2-2, the V gene TRBV29-1; a weak D match, TRBD2 (5 bases). Germline V gene data show CDR1 as SQVTM and CDR2 as ANQGSEA. CDR3 length: 14 amino acids. Trimming removed 7 bases at V and 1 base at J, with 13 bases between.

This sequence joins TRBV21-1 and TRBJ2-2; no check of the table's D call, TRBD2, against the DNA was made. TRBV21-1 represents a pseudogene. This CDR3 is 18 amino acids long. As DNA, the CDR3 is TGTGCCAGCAGCACCGACACCCCGGGACTAGGGAACACCGGGGAGCTGTTTTTT. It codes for CASSTDTPGLGNTGELFF.